This TCR beta chain was sequenced in a study of cytomegalovirus exposure and HLA in healthy donors. Germline V gene lookup returns CDR1 SGHAT and CDR2 FQNNGV. The CDR3 contains 17 residues. The V and J ends lost 1 base and 0 bases respectively, with 16 bases between them. The table came from immunoSEQ multiplex PCR; TCRdb's copy has only in-frame clones and leaves some out. The table has roughly 250,000 clones, 90% seen once. The validation cohort, a group of roughly 120 subjects, included the donors and was separate from the approximately 670-subject first cohort. The sequenced sample was PBMCs. The origin of this receptor is a woman younger than 35 in good health and CMV-seronegative. The genes are TRBV11-2 and TRBJ2-7; maybe TRBD1 (5 bases). In DNA form, the CDR3 reads TGTGCCAGCAGCTTAGCCTACAGTCAGGGATTCTCCTACGAGCAGTACTTC. Amino acid sequence: CASSLAYSQGFSYEQYF.